This passage covers 29 T cell receptor beta chains from one sample sequenced in a study of T cells in Graves' hyperthyroidism and ophthalmopathy. What was amplified from RNA transcripts were TCR beta CDR3 regions. The study used the HTBI primer set for a first-round RT-PCR of the TCR CDR3. One entry per CDR3 protein, called by TCRdb with MiXCR from the multiplex PCR reads. The sample shows 250,000 to 300,000 distinct CDR3 sequences, approximately 13% of them seen only once. Sequenced material: blood. The source is a woman aged 40 to 50 with Graves' hyperthyroidism.

The CDR3 DNA sequence: TGCAGTGCTAGAGAATCAGGAGAGACCCAGTACTTC. It specifies CSARESGETQYF. This sequence joins TRBV20-1 and TRBJ2-5; D is unresolved. Looked up from germline, CDR1 is DFQATT and CDR2 is SNEGSKA (reference sequence). V lost 0 bases and J 4 bases, leaving 6 bases between the germline ends. This CDR3 has 12 residues.

The chain carries TRBV6-2 or TRBV6-3 and TRBJ2-1, with TRBD2 identical over 12 bases. The length of the CDR3 is 21 residues. With 2 bases clipped from V and 4 bases from J, the junction kept 18 bases outside the gene matches. Germline V gene lookup returns CDR1 MNHEY and CDR2 SVGEGT. The CDR3 loop reads CASSYPTGPASGRATYNEQFF. CDR3 coding DNA: TGTGCCAGCAGTTACCCCACGGGGCCTGCTAGCGGGAGGGCCACATACAATGAGCAGTTCTTC.

This clonotype was recorded many times. The genes are TRBV28 and TRBJ2-1; D not resolved. This CDR3 comprises 12 residues. Trimming pared 8 bases from V and 4 bases from J, leaving 9 bases between. Germline CDR1 MDHEN, CDR2 SYDVKM. Written as DNA, the CDR3 is TGTGCCAGCGCTGGTCCTTACAATGAGCAGTTCTTC. It encodes CASAGPYNEQFF.

At least ten counts were recorded for this clonotype. The chain is built from TRBV15 and TRBJ2-7, with 12 bases matching TRBD1. This CDR3 has 13 residues. Losses at the gene ends were 8 bases for V and 5 bases for J; bases not matched to a gene: 4. Germline CDR1 LNHNV, CDR2 YYDKDF (reference sequence). CDR3 loop: CATRDRGRHEQYF. The DNA of the CDR3 is TGTGCCACCCGGGACAGGGGGCGTCACGAGCAGTACTTC.

This sequence joins TRBV7-9 and TRBJ2-1, with D possibly TRBD1 on 6 matching bases. This CDR3 contains 17 residues. Germline CDR1 and CDR2: SEHNR and FQNEAQ (reference sequence). V shed 0 bases and J shed 0 bases, with 12 bases lying between them. CDR3 in amino acids: CASSLAPGESSYNEQFF. DNA for the CDR3: TGTGCCAGCAGCTTAGCCCCAGGGGAGAGCTCCTACAATGAGCAGTTCTTC. The full variable domain, its missing parts supplied by reference TRBV7-9 and TRBJ2-1, is DTGVSQNPRHKITKRGQNVTFRCDPISEHNRLYWYRQTLGQGPEFLTYFQNEAQLEKSRLLSDRFSAERPKGSFSTLEIQRTEQGDSAMYLCASSLAPGESSYNEQFFGPGTRLTVL.

This chain links TRBV4-2 with TRBJ1-6; D is undetermined. Germline CDR1 is LGHNA and CDR2 is YNFKEQ. CDR3 length: 16 amino acids. Trimming took 2 bases from V and 7 from J, leaving 15 bases between them. CDR3 in amino acids: CASSQSSGEKNSPLHF. The CDR3 nucleotides are TGTGCCAGCAGCCAATCGTCGGGAGAGAAAAATTCACCCCTCCACTTT.

This clonotype was counted many times. This rearrangement joins TRBV24-1 to TRBJ2-3, with D tentatively TRBD2 (6 bases). CDR3 size: 17 residues. The V end was cut by 3 bases, the J end by 4 bases, with 19 bases between. Germline lookup yields CDR1 KGHDR and CDR2 SFDVKD. The CDR3 sequence: CATSDSRGRNEADTQYF. CDR3 DNA sequence: TGTGCCACCAGTGATAGTAGAGGGAGGAACGAAGCAGATACGCAGTATTTT.

This clonotype occurred a few times. V usage is TRBV29-1 and J usage is TRBJ2-7, with TRBD2 identical over 8 bases. Germline lookup yields CDR1 SQVTM and CDR2 ANQGSEA. J lost 7 bases, V lost 7 bases, and 12 bases had no gene match. CDR3 size: 13 residues. DNA of the CDR3: TGCAGCGCCAGAAGCGGGGGAGCTTCGGAGCAGTACTTC. Translation gives CSARSGGASEQYF.

The sample holds many counts of this clonotype. The chain carries TRBV5-1 and TRBJ1-4; D is possibly TRBD1 (6 bases). V shed 0 bases and J shed 0 bases, with 6 bases lying between them. The germline gives CDR1 SGHRS, CDR2 YFSETQ. There are 15 residues in the CDR3. This chain's CDR3 is CASSLEGATNEKLFF. CDR3 DNA sequence: TGCGCCAGCAGCTTGGAGGGGGCAACTAATGAAAAACTGTTTTTT. Filled out from reference TRBV5-1 and TRBJ1-4, the complete variable domain reads KAGVTQTPRYLIKTRGQQVTLSCSPISGHRSVSWYQQTPGQGLQFLFEYFSETQRNKGNFPGRFSGRQFSNSRSEMNVSTLELGDSALYLCASSLEGATNEKLFFGSGTQLSVL.

This clonotype appeared many times. The chain carries TRBV28 and TRBJ2-7; 7 bases fit TRBD2. Trimming cost V 6 bases and J 2 bases; bases outside gene matches: 10. This CDR3 has 15 amino acids. The V gene's germline CDR1 is MDHEN and CDR2 SYDVKM. The CDR3 coding sequence is TGTGCCAGCAGGCCGCCGGCTAGCGGTACCTACGAGCAGTACTTC. This gives the protein CASRPPASGTYEQYF.

This clonotype was seen at least ten times. The chain is built from TRBV11-3 and TRBJ2-7, with TRBD1 matching over 11 bases. This CDR3 has 14 residues. Germline V gene lookup returns CDR1 SGHNT and CDR2 YENEEA. Trimming took 2 bases from V and 6 from J; bases not matched to a gene: 3. CDR3: CASSLRTGGGEQYF. The CDR3, as DNA: TGTGCCAGCAGCTTACGGACAGGGGGCGGCGAGCAGTACTTC.

This clonotype has at least ten counts. This rearrangement joins TRBV3-1 to TRBJ1-4; 8 nucleotides agree with TRBD1. The CDR3 sequence is 14 residues long. Unmatched junction bases numbered 4, after V lost 5 bases and J lost 5 bases. Looked up from germline, CDR1 is LGHDT and CDR2 is YNNKEL (reference sequence). CDR3 coding DNA: TGTGCCAGCAGCTACAGGGGGGAGAATGAAAAACTGTTTTTT. As protein: CASSYRGENEKLFF.

This clonotype was observed at least ten times. The rearrangement joins TRBV11-2 to TRBJ2-7; weak D call: TRBD2 (7 bases). The germline V gene encodes CDR1 SGHAT and CDR2 FQNNGV. The CDR3 sequence is 17 residues long. Trimming removed 4 bases at V and 0 bases at J, with 19 bases between. In DNA form, the CDR3 reads TGTGCCAGCAGCTCCCGGCGGGGGCCCCCAACCTCCTACGAGCAGTACTTC. It yields the protein CASSSRRGPPTSYEQYF.

This clonotype was recorded many times. This sequence joins TRBV2 and TRBJ1-5; the D gene is possibly TRBD1 (6 bases). Looked up from germline, CDR1 is SNHLY and CDR2 is FYNNEI. V shed 5 bases and J shed 2 bases, with 16 bases lying between them. This CDR3 contains 16 residues. Here the CDR3 reads CASSPSGGARNQPQHF. CDR3 nucleotide sequence: TGTGCCAGCAGTCCCAGCGGGGGGGCGCGCAATCAGCCCCAGCATTTT.

This clonotype was counted ten times or more. The chain couples TRBV19 to TRBJ1-2; D possibly corresponds to TRBD1 (6 bases). V was clipped by 3 bases and J by 4 bases, with 12 bases between them. The CDR3 length is 14 residues. The V gene's germline CDR1 is LNHDA and CDR2 SQIVND (reference sequence). The CDR3 region is CASSILDRTYGYTF. The DNA for the CDR3 is TGTGCCAGTAGTATCCTCGACAGGACCTATGGCTACACCTTC.

This clonotype was observed a handful of times. The rearrangement uses TRBV7-2 and TRBJ2-2, with 12 nucleotides matching TRBD1. V trimming: 3 bases; J trimming: 5 bases; junction bases outside the gene matches: 10. The CDR3 runs to 18 residues. Germline V gene data show CDR1 as SGHTA and CDR2 as FQGNSA. The CDR3 region is CASSFYPGQGARTGELFF. The CDR3, as DNA: TGTGCCAGCAGCTTCTACCCGGGACAGGGGGCGCGGACCGGGGAGCTGTTTTTT.

Many counts were recorded for this clonotype. The gene calls are TRBV20-1 and TRBJ1-4; D ambiguous. V shed 6 bases and J shed 4 bases, with 12 bases lying between them. CDR1 is DFQATT and CDR2 is SNEGSKA in the germline V gene (reference sequence). The CDR3 is 13 residues long. The CDR3 loop is CSATDGINEKLFF. CDR3 DNA sequence: TGCAGTGCAACGGACGGAATTAATGAAAAACTGTTTTTT.

Points on this clonotype: This may be a read error, as it is one base from a much larger clone. J is TRBJ2-7 and V is TRBV10-3; D assignment may be TRBD1 or TRBD2 (5 bases each). CDR3 size: 15 residues. With 4 bases removed from V and 3 bases from J, the gap between germline ends came to 16 bases. Germline CDR1 reads ENHRY; CDR2 reads SYGVKD. CDR3 coding DNA: TGTGCCATCAGTGGCCCGGGACGGGGCATCTACGAGCAGTACTTC. Its translation: CAISGPGRGIYEQYF.

There are many counts of this clonotype. The J gene is TRBJ1-2, the V gene TRBV7-8; D is ambiguous. Germline CDR1 is SGHVS and CDR2 is FQNEAQ. CDR3 length: 14 residues. V lost 5 bases, J lost 2 bases, and 12 bases lay in between. CDR3 in DNA: TGTGCCAGCAGCCCTCGGCGGGCCAACTATGGCTACACCTTC. It translates to CASSPRRANYGYTF.

This clonotype was observed at least ten times. The V call is TRBV6-1, the J call TRBJ2-7, with 11 bases aligning to TRBD1. The CDR3 has 14 residues. The germline CDR1 and CDR2 sequences are MNHNS and SASEGT. V dropped 6 bases and J dropped 4; count of bases not matched to a gene: 5. The CDR3 region is CASRKGQGDYEQYF. DNA for the CDR3: TGTGCCAGCAGAAAGGGACAGGGGGATTACGAGCAGTACTTC.

This clonotype was found many times. The chain has TRBV7-9 and TRBJ1-2, with D possibly being TRBD1 (6 bases). Germline V gene sequence: CDR1 SEHNR, CDR2 FQNEAQ (reference sequence). The CDR3 extends over 16 amino acids. The V gene lost 5 bases and the J gene lost 0 bases, with 16 bases spanning the gap. The CDR3: CASSRDIQETNYGYTF. CDR3 DNA sequence: TGTGCCAGCAGCCGGGACATCCAGGAGACTAACTATGGCTACACCTTC.

In this sample, this clonotype turned up a few times. The rearrangement joins TRBV25-1 to TRBJ2-3; 15 bases are a match to TRBD2. There are 17 residues in the CDR3. V dropped 6 bases and J dropped 3; count of bases not matched to a gene: 7. Germline-derived CDR1 and CDR2 are MGHDK and SYGVNS. The CDR3 DNA reads TGTGCCAGCAGCGGACTAGCGGGAGGGCCAGGGACAGATACGCAGTATTTT. It codes for CASSGLAGGPGTDTQYF.

V gene TRBV28 combines with J gene TRBJ2-7; 10 positions agree with TRBD2. Trimming took 5 bases from V and 4 from J; bases not matched to a gene: 5. CDR1 MDHEN and CDR2 SYDVKM come from the germline V gene. This CDR3 is 14 amino acids long. The CDR3 nucleotides are TGTGCCAGCAGTACGCTAGCGGGAGAGTACGAGCAGTACTTC. As protein: CASSTLAGEYEQYF.

With respect to this clonotype: This may be a read error: a much more frequent sequence differs by one nucleotide. This chain connects TRBV7-9 to TRBJ1-2; no clear D gene. The germline V gene encodes CDR1 SEHNR and CDR2 FQNEAQ (reference sequence). This CDR3 contains 14 residues. V lost 4 bases to trimming and J lost 0 bases, with 9 bases between them. The DNA of the CDR3 is TGTGCCAGCAGCTCCTGGGGTACTAACTATGGCTACACCTTC. It encodes CASSSWGTNYGYTF.

The CDR3 reads CASSTRPGLAGLQETQYF. DNA for the CDR3: TGTGCCAGCAGCACGCGTCCGGGACTAGCGGGCCTCCAAGAGACCCAGTACTTC. V usage is TRBV5-6 and J usage is TRBJ2-5, with 12 bases lining up with TRBD2. V gave up 4 bases and J gave up 1 base; unmatched junction bases: 11. Germline V lookup: CDR1 SGHDT, CDR2 YYEEEE. The CDR3 spans 18 residues.

Many counts were recorded for this clonotype. V gene TRBV4-1 combines with J gene TRBJ1-2; D is unclear. V lost 4 bases to trimming and J lost 1 base, with 10 bases between them. CDR1 and CDR2 from the germline V gene are MGHRA and YSYEKL. CDR3 size: 14 residues. CDR3 DNA sequence: TGCGCCAGCAGCCTCCGAGACGTTAACTATGGCTACACCTTC. The encoded protein is CASSLRDVNYGYTF.

This chain joins TRBV12-3 or TRBV12-4 and TRBJ2-3; 14 bases fit TRBD2. The junction had 10 bases not matched to a gene; V was cut back by 6 bases and J by 8 bases. The CDR3 covers 16 residues. In nucleotides, the CDR3 is TGTGCCAGCAGATTTACGGGACTAGCGGGAGTGCGTACGCAGTATTTT. It specifies CASRFTGLAGVRTQYF.

This clonotype was counted a few times. The CDR3 here is CAISARDRDDETQYF. Here the CDR3 DNA reads TGTGCCATCAGTGCCCGGGACAGGGATGATGAGACCCAGTACTTC. The chain uses TRBV10-3 and TRBJ2-5; 9 bases agree with TRBD1. The germline V gene encodes CDR1 ENHRY and CDR2 SYGVKD. The CDR3 has 15 amino acids. V trimming: 4 bases; J trimming: 5 bases; junction bases outside the gene matches: 8.

This rearrangement joins TRBV30 to TRBJ2-1; D possibly corresponds to TRBD2 (6 bases). CDR3 size: 13 residues. CDR1 and CDR2 from the germline V gene are GTSNPN and SVGIG (reference sequence). V was pared by 3 bases and J by 6 bases, with 12 bases between. CDR3 bases: TGTGCCTGGAGCGGGAGTTCTACCAATGAGCAGTTCTTC. Amino acid sequence: CAWSGSSTNEQFF.